This TCR beta chain was profiled in a study of shared clonotypes between healthy human individuals. Unsorted PBMC replicate PCRs used 250 to 350 ng DNA, around 28,000 T cell genomes. The assay was immunoSEQ multiplex PCR, and TCRdb's table has in-frame clones only and misses some. Counted here are approximately 500,000 clones, roughly 79% occurring once; the ten biggest clones make up around 12%. V gave up 0 bases and J gave up 5 bases, with 9 bases separating them. The CDR3 contains 14 residues. Germline CDR1 and CDR2: SGHRS and YFSETQ. Free of recent acute infections or vaccinations, the donors were healthy HIV-negative adults.

The sequenced material came from PBMCs. The source is a middle-aged woman in good health. Some clones in this sample may be carry-over from other donors' samples. V and J are TRBV5-1 and TRBJ2-1, with D maybe TRBD2 (6 bases). The CDR3 reads CASSLAGSHNEQFF. For the CDR3, the DNA is TGCGCCAGCAGCTTGGCCGGGAGTCACAATGAGCAGTTCTTC.